Listed below are T cell receptor beta chains from one sample, sequenced in a study of blood T cell repertoires in COVID-19. Sequencing used immunoSEQ multiplex PCR; TCRdb keeps in-frame clones, though not all of them. The data show some 150,000 clones, more than 80% seen once. What was sequenced was peripheral blood. The receptors shown here come from a man between 65 and 85 years old with acute or convalescent COVID-19. CDR3s include the opening cysteine and the closing phenylalanine or tryptophan. Fields, in order: clone size, J gene, D gene, V gene, CDR3 DNA, CDR3 protein. A D gene is named only where the DNA matches it firmly. Clone sizes are given selectively: once, few, many, or a class where the clone is expanded.

NA | TRBJ1-1 | NA | TRBV7-9 | TGTGCCAGCAGCCCCTCAAGGCGGGGGAACACTGAAGCTTTCTTT | CASSPSRRGNTEAFF
NA | TRBJ1-4 | TRBD1 | TRBV5-1 | TGCGCCAGCAGCCCTACACAGGGGGGGGGTTATGAAAAACTGTTTTTT | CASSPTQGGGYEKLFF
NA | TRBJ2-5 | NA | TRBV11-1 | TGTGCCAGCAGCTTCGGAAGCGATCAAGAGACCCAGTACTTC | CASSFGSDQETQYF
NA | TRBJ2-1 | TRBD2 | TRBV4-1 | TGCGCCAGCAGCCAAGCAAGGACTAGCGGGCGCTACAATGAGCAGTTCTTC | CASSQARTSGRYNEQFF
NA | TRBJ1-5 | NA | TRBV28 | TGTGCCAGCAGTTTACGCAAGAGGACAGAGAATAGCAATCAGCCCCAGCATTTT | CASSLRKRTENSNQPQHF
NA | TRBJ2-2 | TRBD1 | TRBV9 | TGTGCCAGCAGCGACCCGGACAGGGGGCACGTCGGGGAGCTGTTTTTT | CASSDPDRGHVGELFF
NA | TRBJ1-1 | NA | TRBV5-1 | TGCGCCAGCAGCTCGGGCAGCGGAGGGATATTGAACACTGAAGCTTTCTTT | CASSSGSGGILNTEAFF
few | TRBJ2-3 | NA | TRBV20-1 | TGCAGTGCTAGTAGTGGGGGCGGCGGCGGACCAGATACGCAGTATTTT | CSASSGGGGGPDTQYF
NA | TRBJ1-2 | NA | TRBV28 | TGTGCCAGCAGGGATACAGGGACCTATGGCTACACCTTC | CASRDTGTYGYTF
NA | TRBJ2-3 | TRBD2 | TRBV7-9 | TGTGCCAGCAGCTCGCCCTTTCCTAGCGGGAGGCAAACAGATACGCAGTATTTT | CASSSPFPSGRQTDTQYF
NA | TRBJ1-1 | NA | TRBV10-3 | TGTGCCATCAGTGATACGGGGAACACTGAAGCTTTCTTT | CAISDTGNTEAFF
once | TRBJ1-4 | NA | TRBV7-9 | TGTGCCAGCAGCTTATCTTCCAGGGAGGGAGAAAAACTGTTTTTT | CASSLSSREGEKLFF
NA | TRBJ2-2 | NA | TRBV19 | TGTGCCAGTAGTTCAACAGGCTTGAACACCGGGGAGCTGTTTTTT | CASSSTGLNTGELFF
NA | TRBJ2-1 | TRBD2 | TRBV4-2 | TGTGCCAGCAGCCAAGTTGGGGGGGGAGCCTACAATGAGCAGTTCTTC | CASSQVGGGAYNEQFF
few | TRBJ1-3 | NA | TRBV7-2 | TGTGCCAGCAGCCCGCCTACAGGGACCGGAAACACCATATATTTT | CASSPPTGTGNTIYF
NA | TRBJ2-7 | NA | TRBV28 | TGTGCCAGCTCCCAAAGGCGGTTGCGGCAGTACTTC | CASSQRRLRQYF
NA | TRBJ2-1 | TRBD2 | TRBV7-2 | TGTGCCAGCAGCCTCACTAGCGGGGGTACCTCCTACAATGAGCAGTTCTTC | CASSLTSGGTSYNEQFF
NA | TRBJ2-7 | NA | TRBV29-1 | TGCAGCGTTGGCGACAGGAGCTCCTACGAGCAGTACTTC | CSVGDRSSYEQYF
NA | TRBJ1-3 | TRBD1 | TRBV5-1 | TGCGCCAGCAGCCTCGGGACAGGGTGGTCCGGAAACACCATATATTTT | CASSLGTGWSGNTIYF
NA | TRBJ2-7 | TRBD2 | TRBV28 | TGTGCCAGCAGGGGGCCGGGACTAGCGGGGCGTAACGAGCAGTACTTC | CASRGPGLAGRNEQYF
NA | TRBJ2-2 | NA | TRBV19 | TGTGCCAGTATTATAGACGCGGCCGGGGAGCTGTTTTTT | CASIIDAAGELFF
few | TRBJ1-4 | NA | TRBV6-5 | TGTGCCAGCAGTCGAGACAAGGGGAATGAAAAACTGTTTTTT | CASSRDKGNEKLFF
NA | TRBJ2-7 | TRBD2 | TRBV27 | TGTGCCAGCAGTAAACCCCGGGGTAGCGGGGGAGACGAGCAGTACTTC | CASSKPRGSGGDEQYF
NA | TRBJ2-1 | TRBD2 | TRBV28 | TGTGCCAGCGGGGGTTCGGGGAGGGTCTCCTACAATGAGCAGTTCTTC | CASGGSGRVSYNEQFF
NA | TRBJ1-1 | NA | TRBV3-1/TRBV3-2 | TGTGCCAGCAGCCAAGCACAGGGGAACACTGAAGCTTTCTTT | CASSQAQGNTEAFF
NA | TRBJ2-2 | TRBD2 | TRBV5-3 | TGTGCCAGAAGCCTCACCGGGACTAGCGGGGCAAACACCGGGGAGCTGTTTTTT | CARSLTGTSGANTGELFF
NA | TRBJ1-5 | NA | TRBV2 | TGTGCCAGCAGTTCAGGATATAGCAATCAGCCCCAGCATTTT | CASSSGYSNQPQHF
NA | TRBJ2-3 | TRBD1 | TRBV19 | TGTGCCAGTAATGACAGGGGACGGGTGGATACGCAGTATTTT | CASNDRGRVDTQYF
NA | TRBJ1-5 | NA | TRBV19 | TGTGCCAGTAGTATCCTTACGGATCAGCCCCAGCATTTT | CASSILTDQPQHF
NA | TRBJ2-7 | TRBD1 | TRBV6-5 | TGTGCCAGCAGGTCAGGGGGTCCCGAGCAGTACTTC | CASRSGGPEQYF
NA | TRBJ2-1 | NA | TRBV5-1 | TGCGCCAGCAGCTTAGCGGGATGGGGGCCCAATGAGCAGTTCTTC | CASSLAGWGPNEQFF
once | TRBJ2-1 | TRBD1 | TRBV6-5 | TGTGCCAGCAGCACCGACAGGGGTGTTTGGAATGAGCAGTTCTTC | CASSTDRGVWNEQFF
NA | TRBJ2-1 | TRBD1 | TRBV5-6 | TGTGCCAGCAGCTTCTTCGGGGACAGACCTTACAATGAGCAGTTCTTC | CASSFFGDRPYNEQFF
NA | TRBJ2-2 | NA | TRBV3-1/TRBV3-2 | TGTGCCAGCAGCCCCGGCGGAAACACCGGGGAGCTGTTTTTT | CASSPGGNTGELFF
NA | TRBJ1-2 | NA | TRBV4-1 | TGCGCCAGCAGCCAAGGCAGGGAGGATGGCTACACCTTC | CASSQGREDGYTF
NA | TRBJ1-2 | NA | TRBV7-9 | TGTGCCAGCAGCTCAAACCGGGACGTCAGCGGGAGGAATGGCTACACCTTC | CASSSNRDVSGRNGYTF
once | TRBJ2-1 | TRBD2 | TRBV27 | TGTGCCAGCACCACCCGGGGGGGCGTGGACAATGAGCAGTTCTTC | CASTTRGGVDNEQFF
NA | TRBJ1-6 | NA | TRBV7-8 | TGTGCCAGCAGCTTATCAGGGGCCTCACCCCTCCACTTT | CASSLSGASPLHF